Below, 32 T cell receptor beta chains from the same sample are listed, as sequenced in a study of immune cell composition in non-small cell lung cancer. The assay was immunoSEQ multiplex PCR, and TCRdb's table has in-frame clones only and misses some. The table records 2,000 to 2,500 clones, 60% to 85% of them present only once. Sequenced input: lung tumor tissue. Receptors were obtained from a human donor with non-small cell lung cancer.

V and J are TRBV6-5 and TRBJ1-6; 7 bases match TRBD1. The V and J ends lost 6 bases and 7 bases, in that order; junction bases with no gene match: 3. The CDR3 totals 13 residues. CDR1 and CDR2 from the germline V gene are MNHEY and SVGAGI. The CDR3: CASRDRANSPLHF. In nucleotides, the CDR3 is TGTGCCAGCAGAGACAGGGCCAATTCACCCCTCCACTTT.

The chain uses TRBV6-5 and TRBJ2-7; TRBD2 might be the D (6 bases). The CDR3 spans 13 residues. CDR1 is MNHEY, CDR2 SVGAGI, per germline. With 1 base removed from V and 6 bases from J, the gap between germline ends came to 10 bases. The CDR3 bases are TGTGCCAGCAGTTACTTCGGAGGGTCCGAGCAGTACTTC. This sequence encodes CASSYFGGSEQYF.

The rearrangement uses TRBV6-4 and TRBJ2-3; 11 positions agree with TRBD1. The V segment lost 6 bases and the J segment 4 bases; nucleotides outside the gene matches: 9. The CDR3 has 16 residues. Germline CDR1 reads MRHNA; CDR2 reads SNTAGT. As DNA, the CDR3 is TGTGCCAGCAGCGAGACAAGGGGACAGGGGGCAGATACGCAGTATTTT. This translates into CASSETRGQGADTQYF.

The V and J genes are TRBV6-5 and TRBJ2-3; D might be TRBD2 (5 bases). The germline gives CDR1 MNHEY, CDR2 SVGAGI. Trimming removed 4 bases from V and 1 base from J, with 12 bases in between. This CDR3 has 15 residues. Here the CDR3 DNA reads TGTGCCAGCAGTTCCTTTGAGAGGGGCACAGATACGCAGTATTTT. Translation gives CASSSFERGTDTQYF.

The chain joins TRBV19 to TRBJ2-4, with D possibly being TRBD1 (5 bases). Per the germline V gene, CDR1 is LNHDA and CDR2 is SQIVND (reference sequence). Trimming pared 6 bases from V and 8 bases from J, leaving 14 bases between. The CDR3 loop spans 13 amino acids. CDR3 DNA: TGTGCCAGTAGGGCCCGGGTAGGGGACATTCAGTACTTC. Translated: CASRARVGDIQYF.

This chain links TRBV7-8 with TRBJ1-1; D is uncertain. Trimming took off 5 bases at V and 6 bases at J, with 13 bases between the two ends. This CDR3 is built from 13 residues. Germline V gene sequence: CDR1 SGHVS, CDR2 FQNEAQ. The CDR3: CASSQPMYSEAFF. CDR3 DNA sequence: TGTGCCAGCAGCCAACCTATGTATTCTGAAGCTTTCTTT.

This clone was seen only once. The chain recombines TRBV28 with TRBJ1-1, with 8 bases that match TRBD1. The CDR3 consists of 15 residues. CDR1 and CDR2 (germline): MDHEN, SYDVKM. J lost 0 bases, V lost 3 bases, and 3 bases had no gene match. CDR3 sequence (DNA): TGTGCCAGCAGTTTCGTGACAGGGGTGAACACTGAAGCTTTCTTT. Residues: CASSFVTGVNTEAFF.

V gene TRBV7-2 combines with J gene TRBJ1-1; a possible D gene is TRBD1 (6 bases). V was shortened by 5 bases and J by 5 bases, with 21 bases between the two germline ends. The CDR3 consists of 16 residues. The germline gives CDR1 SGHTA, CDR2 FQGNSA. CDR3 in amino acids: CASSVQRTGRRTEAFF. In DNA form, the CDR3 reads TGTGCCAGCAGCGTTCAACGTACAGGGAGACGGACTGAAGCTTTCTTT.

The V gene is TRBV9, the J gene TRBJ1-3, with no clear D. The V gene's germline CDR1 is SGDLS and CDR2 YYNGEE. The CDR3 is 15 residues long. Trimming took 3 bases from V and 7 from J, leaving 17 bases between them. In DNA form, the CDR3 reads TGTGCCAGCAGCGGGACGGGCCCGGGGATCAACACCATATATTTT. Amino acids: CASSGTGPGINTIYF.

This clone was counted only a few times. The chain carries TRBV11-2 and TRBJ2-7; maybe TRBD2 (6 bases). Trimming removed 0 bases from V and 5 bases from J, with 11 bases in between. The germline gives CDR1 SGHAT, CDR2 FQNNGV. The CDR3 consists of 14 residues. CDR3: CASSLEPRGNEQYF. The DNA for the CDR3 is TGTGCCAGCAGCTTAGAGCCCCGGGGGAACGAGCAGTACTTC.

The V and J genes are TRBV7-6 and TRBJ2-7; 7 bases map to TRBD2. Germline V lookup: CDR1 SGHVS, CDR2 FNYEAQ. The CDR3 loop spans 13 amino acids. J gave up 2 bases and V 6 bases, and 4 bases lay outside the gene matches. The CDR3 loop is CASSYGLAYEQYF. The DNA for the CDR3 is TGTGCCAGCAGTTACGGACTAGCCTACGAGCAGTACTTC.

The V and J genes are TRBV4-1 and TRBJ1-1; D possibly corresponds to TRBD1 (6 bases). Germline V CDR1 and CDR2: MGHRA, YSYEKL. The V and J ends lost 2 bases and 5 bases respectively, with 12 bases between them. This CDR3 has 14 amino acids. CDR3 nucleotide sequence: TGCGCCAGCAGCCAACAAGGGGGTAGGACTGAAGCTTTCTTT. Protein: CASSQQGGRTEAFF.

The rearrangement links TRBV18 to TRBJ2-2; 8 positions agree with TRBD2. Trimming took 2 bases from V and 6 from J; bases not matched to a gene: 8. This CDR3 contains 16 residues. Germline V CDR1 and CDR2: KGHSH, LQKENI. CDR3 bases: TGTGCCAGCTCACCAGCCGGGACTAGTTTTTCCGGGGAGCTGTTTTTT. Its translation is CASSPAGTSFSGELFF. The complete variable domain, with remaining parts taken from reference TRBV18 and TRBJ2-2, reads NAGVMQNPRHLVRRRGQEARLRCSPMKGHSHVYWYRQLPEEGLKFMVYLQKENIIDESGMPKERFSAEFPKEGPSILRIQQVVRGDSAAYFCASSPAGTSFSGELFFGEGSRLTVL.

This clone has a single count. J is TRBJ2-1 and V is TRBV7-9; 12 nucleotides agree with TRBD1. The CDR3 contains 15 residues. Germline values: CDR1 SEHNR, CDR2 FQNEAQ (reference sequence). The V segment lost 5 bases and the J segment 8 bases; nucleotides outside the gene matches: 7. CDR3 in amino acids: CASSPGTGGWDEQFF. The DNA of the CDR3 is TGTGCCAGCAGCCCCGGGACAGGGGGCTGGGATGAGCAGTTCTTC.

This CDR3 is CATSKDSGWGEETQYF. The CDR3 nucleotides read TGTGCCACCAGCAAGGATAGCGGGTGGGGGGAAGAGACCCAGTACTTC. The chain recombines TRBV15 with TRBJ2-5; 7 nucleotides align to TRBD2. The CDR3 loop spans 16 amino acids. Germline CDR1 reads LNHNV; CDR2 reads YYDKDF (reference sequence). Trimming at V came to 4 bases and at J to 3 bases, leaving 11 bases not matched to a gene.

The chain has TRBV15 and TRBJ2-1; 9 nucleotides line up with TRBD2. Trimming took 6 bases from V and 8 from J; bases not matched to a gene: 5. Germline V lookup: CDR1 LNHNV, CDR2 YYDKDF (reference sequence). The CDR3 length is 13 residues. CDR3 in DNA: TGTGCCACCAGGCCTAGCGGGGTCGATGAGCAGTTCTTC. Residues: CATRPSGVDEQFF. Looking up the rest from reference TRBV15 and TRBJ2-1 gives the full variable domain: DAMVIQNPRYQVTQFGKPVTLSCSQTLNHNVMYWYQQKSSQAPKLLFHYYDKDFNNEADTPDNFQSRRPNTSFCFLDIRSPGLGDTAMYLCATRPSGVDEQFFGPGTRLTVL.

The rearrangement joins TRBV7-2 to TRBJ2-3, with D maybe TRBD2 (6 bases). Trimming took off 1 base at V and 1 base at J, with 9 bases between the two ends. This CDR3 comprises 15 residues. Germline-derived CDR1 and CDR2 are SGHTA and FQGNSA. The DNA for the CDR3 is TGTGCCAGCAGCTTAGTTGCGGGACGCACAGATACGCAGTATTTT. It yields the protein CASSLVAGRTDTQYF.

The chain has TRBV6-5 and TRBJ2-1, with 9 bases identical to TRBD2. V was pared by 6 bases and J by 5 bases, with 5 bases of the junction left unmatched. Germline assignment: CDR1 MNHEY and CDR2 SVGAGI. This CDR3 contains 14 residues. The CDR3 protein is CASRASGAHNEQFF. The CDR3 DNA reads as TGTGCCAGCAGGGCTAGCGGGGCCCACAATGAGCAGTTCTTC.

V and J are TRBV7-9 and TRBJ2-3; 8 nucleotides agree with TRBD1. After removal of 6 bases from V and 3 bases from J, the junction contained 8 bases not matched to a gene. The CDR3 is made up of 15 amino acids. Germline lookup yields CDR1 SEHNR and CDR2 FQNEAQ (reference sequence). CDR3 loop: CASRGRGLGTDTQYF. CDR3 sequence (DNA): TGTGCCAGCAGGGGCAGGGGGCTGGGAACAGATACGCAGTATTTT. Variable domain in full (rest from reference TRBV7-9 and TRBJ2-3): DTGVSQNPRHKITKRGQNVTFRCDPISEHNRLYWYRQTLGQGPEFLTYFQNEAQLEKSRLLSDRFSAERPKGSFSTLEIQRTEQGDSAMYLCASRGRGLGTDTQYFGPGTRLTVL.

The chain carries TRBV28 and TRBJ1-1, with 7 nucleotides matching TRBD1. J gave up 4 bases and V 1 base, and 3 bases lay outside the gene matches. Germline loops: CDR1 MDHEN, CDR2 SYDVKM. This CDR3 region has 14 residues. This CDR3 is CASSLSGTVTEAFF. DNA for the CDR3: TGTGCCAGCAGTTTATCCGGGACAGTCACTGAAGCTTTCTTT.

This chain links TRBV5-4 with TRBJ2-7; 9 nucleotides agree with TRBD2. J lost 7 bases, V lost 3 bases, and 11 bases had no gene match. The length of the CDR3 is 15 residues. CDR1 SGHNT and CDR2 YYREEE come from the germline V gene (reference sequence). The CDR3 bases are TGTGCCAGCAGCTCGGGTTGGGGGCTAGCGGGAGAGCAGTACTTC. It codes for CASSSGWGLAGEQYF. Full variable domain (missing parts from reference TRBV5-4 and TRBJ2-7): ETGVTQSPTHLIKTRGQQVTLRCSSQSGHNTVSWYQQALGQGPQFIFQYYREEENGRGNFPPRFSGLQFPNYSSELNVNALELDDSALYLCASSSGWGLAGEQYFGPGTRLTVT.

The V gene is TRBV6-5, the J gene TRBJ1-1; tentatively, D is TRBD1 (5 bases). The CDR3 sequence is 13 residues long. Germline V gene lookup returns CDR1 MNHEY and CDR2 SVGAGI. Deletions cut 2 bases from V and 3 bases from J, with 7 bases between. For the CDR3, the DNA is TGTGCCAGCAGTTACGCAGGGTACACTGAAGCTTTCTTT. Residues: CASSYAGYTEAFF.

This clone was recorded only once. The chain employs TRBV6-6 and TRBJ2-7; TRBD2 matches 13 bases. In germline, CDR1 is MNHNY, CDR2 SVGAGI (reference sequence). This CDR3 has 14 amino acids. The ends lost 5 bases at V and 9 bases at J; junction bases unmatched: 7. CDR3 DNA sequence: TGTGCCAGCAGTCCAGGACTAGCGGGGGTATGGCAGTACTTC. As protein: CASSPGLAGVWQYF.

The chain combines TRBV15 with TRBJ1-4, with TRBD1 as a possible D gene (5 bases). Trimming shortened V by 0 bases and J by 8 bases, and 13 bases separated the two germline ends. From germline, CDR1 is LNHNV and CDR2 YYDKDF (reference sequence). The CDR3 runs 15 residues. The CDR3: CATSRDSRRGEKLFF. In nucleotides, the CDR3 is TGTGCCACCAGCAGAGATAGTAGGAGGGGCGAAAAACTGTTTTTT.

This clone was seen a handful of times. This chain links TRBV13 with TRBJ2-1; possible D gene TRBD2, 5 bases. The CDR3 has 14 amino acids. CDR1 and CDR2 from the germline V gene are PRHDT and FYEKMQ (reference sequence). The germline V and J ends were trimmed by 6 bases and 9 bases, with 18 bases remaining between them. CDR3 amino acids: CASRPPNVRGEQFF. The CDR3 DNA reads as TGTGCCAGCAGACCCCCAAATGTCCGGGGTGAGCAGTTCTTC.

V gene TRBV5-1 combines with J gene TRBJ1-4; D is unresolved. V gave up 2 bases and J gave up 0 bases, with 5 bases separating them. From germline, CDR1 is SGHRS and CDR2 YFSETQ. This CDR3 is 14 amino acids long. The CDR3 nucleotides are TGCGCCAGCAGCTTAGCCTCAACTAATGAAAAACTGTTTTTT. Protein sequence: CASSLASTNEKLFF.

This clone is a singleton in its sample. V usage is TRBV18 and J usage is TRBJ1-2; D is unclear. This CDR3 comprises 14 residues. V lost 2 bases to trimming and J lost 4 bases, with 11 bases between them. CDR1 and CDR2 (germline): KGHSH, LQKENI. CDR3 sequence: CASSPSEGVYGYTF. The CDR3 coding sequence is TGTGCCAGCTCACCAAGTGAGGGAGTCTATGGCTACACCTTC.

This rearrangement joins TRBV5-5 to TRBJ2-3; 9 nucleotides match TRBD1. The CDR3 has 15 residues. CDR1 and CDR2 from the germline V gene are SGHKS and YYEKEE (reference sequence). J gave up 3 bases and V 0 bases, and 2 bases lay outside the gene matches. The CDR3 loop is CASSLGGQGTDTQYF. The CDR3 coding sequence is TGTGCCAGCAGCTTGGGCGGACAGGGGACAGATACGCAGTATTTT.

This chain links TRBV10-1 with TRBJ2-6; no definite D call. This CDR3 region has 13 residues. Germline CDR1 WNHNN, CDR2 SYGVQD (reference sequence). V dropped 7 bases and J dropped 5 bases, with 9 bases sitting between them. This CDR3 reads CASTQSRANVLTF. CDR3 DNA: TGCGCCAGCACACAAAGTCGGGCCAACGTCCTGACTTTC.

This chain links TRBV28 with TRBJ2-5, with D hard to call. TRBJ2-7 matches the DNA end more closely, so the J call is doubtful. Germline V gene lookup returns CDR1 MDHEN and CDR2 SYDVKM. The CDR3 sequence is 12 residues long. The CDR3 is CASSLEDYEQYF. In DNA form, the CDR3 reads TGTGCCAGCAGTTTAGAGGACTACGAGCAGTACTTC.

The V and J genes are TRBV7-9 and TRBJ1-5; the D is unclear. Trimming took off 0 bases at V and 1 base at J, with 4 bases between the two ends. Germline V gene lookup returns CDR1 SEHNR and CDR2 FQNEAQ (reference sequence). This CDR3 comprises 14 residues. This CDR3 is CASSLAPSNQPQHF. The CDR3 DNA is TGTGCCAGCAGCTTAGCCCCAAGCAATCAGCCCCAGCATTTT.

This clone was counted a few times. The chain carries TRBV28 and TRBJ1-3, with D possibly matching TRBD1 (6 bases). V lost 5 bases and J lost 0, with 14 bases in between. This CDR3 is built from 16 residues. Germline values: CDR1 MDHEN, CDR2 SYDVKM. The CDR3: CASSLHLDSSGNTIYF. CDR3 coding DNA: TGTGCCAGCAGTCTCCACCTGGACAGCTCTGGAAACACCATATATTTT.